This record covers a single TCR beta chain. V shed 7 bases and J 4 bases; nucleotides not matched to a gene: 7. The CDR3 covers 13 residues. The germline CDR1 and CDR2 sequences are SGHKS and YYEKEE (reference sequence). RNA transcripts provided the source from which TCR beta CDR3 regions were amplified. The primer set for the first-round RT-PCR of the TCR CDR3 was HTBI. MiXCR, applied by TCRdb to the multiplex PCR reads, yields one record per CDR3 protein. In the table there are 200,000 to 250,000 distinct CDR3 sequences, approximately 16% of which are singletons. These data originate in a study of T cells in Graves' hyperthyroidism and ophthalmopathy.

This sequence joins TRBV5-5 and TRBJ1-2, with 7 positions matching TRBD1. This sequence originates from a woman aged 18-30 years with Graves' ophthalmopathy. The specimen sequenced was blood. The CDR3 region is CASLQGIGYGYTF. CDR3 nucleotide sequence: TGTGCCAGCCTACAGGGGATCGGCTATGGCTACACCTTC.